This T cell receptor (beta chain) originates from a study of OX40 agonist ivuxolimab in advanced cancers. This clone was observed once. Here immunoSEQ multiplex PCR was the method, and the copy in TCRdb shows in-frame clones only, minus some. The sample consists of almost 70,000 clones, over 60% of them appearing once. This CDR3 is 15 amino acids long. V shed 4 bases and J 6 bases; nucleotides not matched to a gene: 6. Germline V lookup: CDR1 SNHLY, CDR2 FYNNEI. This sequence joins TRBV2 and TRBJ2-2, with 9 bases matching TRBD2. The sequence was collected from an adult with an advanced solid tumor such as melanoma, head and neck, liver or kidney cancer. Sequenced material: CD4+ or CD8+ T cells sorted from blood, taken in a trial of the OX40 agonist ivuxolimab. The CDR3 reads CASSAVSGSPGELFF. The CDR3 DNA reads TGTGCCAGCAGTGCTGTTAGCGGGAGTCCCGGGGAGCTGTTTTTT.